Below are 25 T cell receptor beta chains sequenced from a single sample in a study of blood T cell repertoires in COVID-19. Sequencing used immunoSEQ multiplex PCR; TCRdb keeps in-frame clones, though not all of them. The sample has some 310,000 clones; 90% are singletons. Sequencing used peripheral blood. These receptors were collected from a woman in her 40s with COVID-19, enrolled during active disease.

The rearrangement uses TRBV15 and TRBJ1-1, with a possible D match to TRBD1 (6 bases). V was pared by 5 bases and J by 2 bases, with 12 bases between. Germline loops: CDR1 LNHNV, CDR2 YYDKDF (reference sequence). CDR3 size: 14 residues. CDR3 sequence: CATSARQANTEAFF. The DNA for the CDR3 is TGTGCCACCAGCGCCAGACAGGCCAACACTGAAGCTTTCTTT. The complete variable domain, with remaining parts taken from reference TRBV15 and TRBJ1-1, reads DAMVIQNPRYQVTQFGKPVTLSCSQTLNHNVMYWYQQKSSQAPKLLFHYYDKDFNNEADTPDNFQSRRPNTSFCFLDIRSPGLGDTAMYLCATSARQANTEAFFGQGTRLTVV.

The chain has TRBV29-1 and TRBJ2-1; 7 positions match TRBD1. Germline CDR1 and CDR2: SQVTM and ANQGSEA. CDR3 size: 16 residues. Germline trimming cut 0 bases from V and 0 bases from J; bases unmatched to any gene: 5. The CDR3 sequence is CSVEEQGSSSYNEQFF. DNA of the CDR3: TGCAGCGTTGAAGAACAGGGGTCGAGCTCCTACAATGAGCAGTTCTTC.

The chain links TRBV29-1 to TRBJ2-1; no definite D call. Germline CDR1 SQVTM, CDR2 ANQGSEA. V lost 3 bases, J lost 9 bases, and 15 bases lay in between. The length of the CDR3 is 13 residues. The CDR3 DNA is TGCAGCGTTGAGGTGTCAGCTACAGCTGAGCAGTTCTTC. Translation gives CSVEVSATAEQFF.

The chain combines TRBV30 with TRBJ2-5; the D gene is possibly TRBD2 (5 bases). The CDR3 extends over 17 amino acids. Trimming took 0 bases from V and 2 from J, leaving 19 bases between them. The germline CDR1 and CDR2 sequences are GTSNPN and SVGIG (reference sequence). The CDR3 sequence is CAWSVRRRSDLQETQYF. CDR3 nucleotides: TGTGCCTGGAGTGTACGTCGGAGGTCAGACCTACAAGAGACCCAGTACTTC.

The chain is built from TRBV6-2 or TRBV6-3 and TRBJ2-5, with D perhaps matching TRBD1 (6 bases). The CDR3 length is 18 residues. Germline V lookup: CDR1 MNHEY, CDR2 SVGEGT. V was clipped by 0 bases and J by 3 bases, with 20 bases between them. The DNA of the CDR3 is TGTGCCAGCAGTTACTCAACAGGGCAGGGGTTCATGGAAGAGACCCAGTACTTC. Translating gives CASSYSTGQGFMEETQYF.

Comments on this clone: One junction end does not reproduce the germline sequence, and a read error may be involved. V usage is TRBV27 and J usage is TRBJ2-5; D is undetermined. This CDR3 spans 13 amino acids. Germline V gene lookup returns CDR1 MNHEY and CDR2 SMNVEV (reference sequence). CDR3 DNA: TGTGCCAGCAGTTTATCGAGGAAAGAGACCCAATACTTC. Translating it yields CASSLSRKETQYF.

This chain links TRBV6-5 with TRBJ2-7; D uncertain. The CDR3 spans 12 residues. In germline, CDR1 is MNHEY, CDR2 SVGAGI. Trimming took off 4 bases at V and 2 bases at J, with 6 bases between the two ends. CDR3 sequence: CASSFITYEQYF. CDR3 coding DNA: TGTGCCAGCAGTTTCATCACCTACGAGCAGTACTTC.

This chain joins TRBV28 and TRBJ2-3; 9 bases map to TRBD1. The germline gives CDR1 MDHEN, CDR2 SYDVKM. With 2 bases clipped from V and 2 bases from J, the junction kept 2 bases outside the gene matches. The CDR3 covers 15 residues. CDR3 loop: CASSLDRGFTDTQYF. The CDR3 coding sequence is TGTGCCAGCAGTTTAGACAGGGGGTTCACAGATACGCAGTATTTT.

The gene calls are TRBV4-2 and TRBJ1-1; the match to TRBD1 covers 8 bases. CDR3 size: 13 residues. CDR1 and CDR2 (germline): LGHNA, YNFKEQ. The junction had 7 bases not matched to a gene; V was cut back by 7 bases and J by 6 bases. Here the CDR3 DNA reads TGTGCCAGCACAAGGACAGGGACGGCTGAAGCTTTCTTT. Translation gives CASTRTGTAEAFF.

Here the CDR3 DNA reads TGCGCCAGCAGCCAAGATTTTTCGGGGGGCCCTCCTTACACAGATACGCAGTATTTT. Amino acids: CASSQDFSGGPPYTDTQYF. V gene TRBV4-3 combines with J gene TRBJ2-3, with a tentative D call TRBD2 (7 bases). CDR1 is LGHNA and CDR2 is YSLEER in the germline V gene. This CDR3 region has 19 residues. V was shortened by 0 bases and J by 2 bases, with 21 bases between the two germline ends.

CDR3 sequence reads: CASSLRGTGAYEQYF. The CDR3 DNA sequence: TGTGCCAGCAGCTTAAGGGGGACAGGGGCCTACGAGCAGTACTTC. The chain is built from TRBV7-2 and TRBJ2-7, with 10 bases matching TRBD1. The V and J ends lost 2 bases and 2 bases, in that order; junction bases with no gene match: 3. Germline V lookup: CDR1 SGHTA, CDR2 FQGNSA. The CDR3 is made up of 15 amino acids.

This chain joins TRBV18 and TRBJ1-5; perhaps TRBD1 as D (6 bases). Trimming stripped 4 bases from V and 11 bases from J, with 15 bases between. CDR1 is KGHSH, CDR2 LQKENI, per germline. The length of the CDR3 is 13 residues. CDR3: CASSREGGRAQHF. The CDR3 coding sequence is TGTGCCAGCTCACGGGAGGGGGGACGGGCCCAGCATTTT.

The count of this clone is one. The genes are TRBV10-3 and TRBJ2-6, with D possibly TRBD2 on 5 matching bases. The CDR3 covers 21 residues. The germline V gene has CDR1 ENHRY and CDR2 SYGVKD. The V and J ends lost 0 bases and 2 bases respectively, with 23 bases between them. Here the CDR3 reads CAISESWSSLGSEAGANVLTF. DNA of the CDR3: TGTGCCATCAGTGAGTCGTGGTCTAGCTTGGGCTCGGAGGCTGGGGCCAACGTCCTGACTTTC.

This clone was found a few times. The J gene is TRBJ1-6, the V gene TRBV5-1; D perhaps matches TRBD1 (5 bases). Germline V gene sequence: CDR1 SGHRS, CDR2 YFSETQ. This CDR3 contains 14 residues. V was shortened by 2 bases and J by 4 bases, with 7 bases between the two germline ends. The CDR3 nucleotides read TGCGCCAGCAGCTTCGGGGGGTATAATTCACCCCTCCACTTT. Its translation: CASSFGGYNSPLHF.

CDR3: CASSIPTGGFYNEQFF. CDR3 DNA: TGTGCCAGTAGTATCCCGACAGGGGGCTTCTACAATGAGCAGTTCTTC. The rearrangement links TRBV19 to TRBJ2-1; TRBD1 matches at 10 bases. J lost 3 bases, V lost 3 bases, and 5 bases had no gene match. The CDR3 length is 16 residues. Germline V gene data show CDR1 as LNHDA and CDR2 as SQIVND (reference sequence).

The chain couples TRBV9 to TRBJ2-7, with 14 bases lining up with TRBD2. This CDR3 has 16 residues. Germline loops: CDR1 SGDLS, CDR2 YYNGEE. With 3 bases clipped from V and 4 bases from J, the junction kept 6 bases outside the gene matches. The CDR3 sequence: CASSALGTSGSYEQYF. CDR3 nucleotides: TGTGCCAGCAGCGCCCTTGGGACTAGCGGGAGTTACGAGCAGTACTTC.

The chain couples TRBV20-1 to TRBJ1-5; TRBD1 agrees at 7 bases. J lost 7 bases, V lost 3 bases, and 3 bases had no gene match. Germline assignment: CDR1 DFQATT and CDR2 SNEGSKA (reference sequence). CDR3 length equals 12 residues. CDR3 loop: CSASTGVQPQHF. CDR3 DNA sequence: TGCAGTGCTAGTACAGGGGTCCAGCCCCAGCATTTT.

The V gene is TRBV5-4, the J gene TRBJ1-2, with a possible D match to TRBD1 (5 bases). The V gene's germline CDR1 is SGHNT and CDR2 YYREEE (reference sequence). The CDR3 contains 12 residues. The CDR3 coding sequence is TGTGCTAGCGGCCGCAGGGCGCCCGGCTACACCTTC. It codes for CASGRRAPGYTF.

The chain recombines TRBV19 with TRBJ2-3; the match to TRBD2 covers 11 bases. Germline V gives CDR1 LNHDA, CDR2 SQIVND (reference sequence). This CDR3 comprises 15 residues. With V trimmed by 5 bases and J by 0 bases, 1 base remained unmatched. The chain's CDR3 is CASSWTSGSTDTQYF. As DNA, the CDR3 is TGTGCCAGTAGTTGGACTAGCGGGAGCACAGATACGCAGTATTTT.

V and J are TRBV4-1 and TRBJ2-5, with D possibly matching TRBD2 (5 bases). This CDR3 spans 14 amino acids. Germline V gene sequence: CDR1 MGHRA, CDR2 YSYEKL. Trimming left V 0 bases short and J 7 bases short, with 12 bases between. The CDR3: CASSQEGAAGTQYF. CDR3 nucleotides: TGCGCCAGCAGCCAAGAAGGCGCGGCGGGGACCCAGTACTTC.

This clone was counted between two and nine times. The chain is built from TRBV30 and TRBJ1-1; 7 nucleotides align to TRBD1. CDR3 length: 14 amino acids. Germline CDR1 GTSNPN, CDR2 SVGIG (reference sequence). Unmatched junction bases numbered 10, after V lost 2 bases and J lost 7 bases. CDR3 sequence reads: CAWSKRRQGIEAFF. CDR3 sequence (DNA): TGTGCCTGGAGTAAGAGGAGACAGGGCATTGAAGCTTTCTTT.

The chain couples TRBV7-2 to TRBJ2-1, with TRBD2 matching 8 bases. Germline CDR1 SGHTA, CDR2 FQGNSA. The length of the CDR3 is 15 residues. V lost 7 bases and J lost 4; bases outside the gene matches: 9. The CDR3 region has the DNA TGTGCCAGCACCCCCCCCGGGGGGGATTACAATGAGCAGTTCTTC. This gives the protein CASTPPGGDYNEQFF. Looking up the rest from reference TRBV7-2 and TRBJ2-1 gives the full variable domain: GAGVSQSPSNKVTEKGKDVELRCDPISGHTALYWYRQSLGQGLEFLIYFQGNSAPDKSGLPSDRFSAERTGGSVSTLTIQRTQQEDSAVYLCASTPPGGDYNEQFFGPGTRLTVL.

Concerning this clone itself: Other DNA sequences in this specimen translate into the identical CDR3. The CDR3 sequence: CASSLGQPNTEAFF. The CDR3 region has the DNA TGCGCCAGCAGCTTGGGACAGCCGAACACTGAAGCTTTCTTT. The genes are TRBV5-1 and TRBJ1-1; a weak D match, TRBD1 (5 bases). Trimming removed 0 bases from V and 1 base from J, with 7 bases in between. This CDR3 is built from 14 residues. Germline values: CDR1 SGHRS, CDR2 YFSETQ.

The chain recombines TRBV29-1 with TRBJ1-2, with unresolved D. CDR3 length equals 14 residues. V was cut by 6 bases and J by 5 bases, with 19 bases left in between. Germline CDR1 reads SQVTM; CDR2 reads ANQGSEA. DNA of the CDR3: TGCAGCGTCCTAGGACGGGGAGTTGGGTATGGCTACACCTTC. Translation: CSVLGRGVGYGYTF.

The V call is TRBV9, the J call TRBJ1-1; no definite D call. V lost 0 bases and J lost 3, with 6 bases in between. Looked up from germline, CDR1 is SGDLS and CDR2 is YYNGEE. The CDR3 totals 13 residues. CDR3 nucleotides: TGTGCCAGCAGCGTAGCCCCGGACACTGAAGCTTTCTTT. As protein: CASSVAPDTEAFF.